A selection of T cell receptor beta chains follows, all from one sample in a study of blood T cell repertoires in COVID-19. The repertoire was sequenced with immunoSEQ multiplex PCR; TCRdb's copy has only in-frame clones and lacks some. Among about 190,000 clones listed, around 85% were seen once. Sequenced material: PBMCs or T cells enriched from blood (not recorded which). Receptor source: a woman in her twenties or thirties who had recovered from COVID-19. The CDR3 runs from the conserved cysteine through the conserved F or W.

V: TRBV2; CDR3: CASSGASSGNTIYF
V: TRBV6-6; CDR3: CASTGGSTYEQYF
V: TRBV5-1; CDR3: CASRASGYSYEQYF
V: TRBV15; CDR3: CATSSLGGQGADEQFF
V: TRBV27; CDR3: CASSLKTGGLTDTQYF
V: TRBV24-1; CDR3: CATGLAGDTQYF
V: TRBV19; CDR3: CASSARQGRTSSGNTIYF
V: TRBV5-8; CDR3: CASSPYTGELFF
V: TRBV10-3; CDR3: CATRQGPNTEAFF
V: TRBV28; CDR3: CASSLDSLRNQPQHF
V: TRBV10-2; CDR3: CASSEATSGRAGEQFF
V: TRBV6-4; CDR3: CASSGRAGEETQYF
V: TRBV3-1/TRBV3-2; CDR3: CASSPTPFRFITDTQYF
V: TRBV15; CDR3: CATSRDLRSNTEAFF
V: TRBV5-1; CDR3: CASSLFGQGRQETQYF
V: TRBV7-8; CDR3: CASSARGARDIYGYTF
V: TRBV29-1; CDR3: CSVLRVGEQYF
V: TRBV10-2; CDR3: CASSEFLAGGRNEQFF
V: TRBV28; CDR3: CASSTGQGWEKLFF
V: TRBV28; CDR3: CATAGLVINEQFF
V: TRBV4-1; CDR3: CASSQTGTGVEKLFF
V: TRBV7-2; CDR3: CASSYSGGSLETQYF
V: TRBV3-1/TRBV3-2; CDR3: CASSQKGGGTDTQYF
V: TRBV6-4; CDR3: CASSDDRFSPLHF
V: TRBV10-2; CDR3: CASKPLAGLAKNIQYF
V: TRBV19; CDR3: CASSSPAHYYNEQFF
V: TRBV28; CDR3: CASSSPGSKGNTIYF
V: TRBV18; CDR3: CASSPAGGQNIQYF
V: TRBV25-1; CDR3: CASSEFGGWAFF
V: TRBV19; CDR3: CASSIALTGGEYEQYF
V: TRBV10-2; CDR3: CASSPHIAGAPDTQYF
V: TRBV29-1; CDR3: CSVERLAGGIDTQYF
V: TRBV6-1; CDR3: CASSQAGGGQETQYF